This T cell receptor (beta chain) was recorded in a study of blood T cells in healthy people across ages. In the study overall: Per two T cells, about one barcoded beta molecule was captured through template switching.

For the second PCR, which ran for about 6 to 11 cycles, a sample-barcoded 5' primer and a J-beta primer mix were used. TCRdb reanalysed the 5' RACE reads using MiXCR and keeps one entry per CDR3 protein. Here the sample spans roughly 860,000 distinct CDR3 sequences, less than 80% being singletons. This CDR3 is built from 19 residues. The germline CDR1 and CDR2 sequences are LGHNA and YSLEER. Trimming removed 1 base from V and 5 bases from J, with 25 bases in between. The authors drew ten milliliters of peripheral blood from each donor. The clonotype originates from a man aged 25 to 40 in good health. The material sequenced was blood. The genes are TRBV4-3 and TRBJ2-3, with D perhaps TRBD2 (5 bases). This CDR3 is CASSQGSLAGYFRGDTQYF. The CDR3 region has the DNA TGCGCCAGCAGCCAAGGGTCGCTGGCCGGGTATTTTCGGGGAGATACGCAGTATTTT.